Sequencing of this T cell receptor (beta chain) was carried out in a study of OX40 agonist ivuxolimab in advanced cancers. Study-wide background: Among those enrolled, mean age was approximately 62 years (range roughly 23 to 90) and about 79% were male. Study-wide results and limits: Blood T cells, both CD4+ and CD8+, expanded clonally by week 6 at 0.1 to 3.0 mg/kg.

As concerns this clone: What it binds is unknown.

The data were produced by immunoSEQ multiplex PCR, yet TCRdb's version contains in-frame clones alone and is incomplete. The sample consists of 55,000 to 75,000 clones, approximately 78% of them appearing once. The CDR3 contains 13 residues. The germline V and J ends were trimmed by 5 bases and 3 bases, with 8 bases remaining between them. CDR1 is SEHNR and CDR2 is FQNEAQ in the germline V gene (reference sequence). The sequencing here drew on CD4+ or CD8+ T cells sorted from blood, taken in a trial of the OX40 agonist ivuxolimab. The V call is TRBV7-9, the J call TRBJ1-5; TRBD1 is a possible D gene (6 bases). This clonotype originated in an adult with an advanced solid tumor such as melanoma, head and neck, liver or kidney cancer. In DNA form, the CDR3 reads TGTGCCAGCAGCGAGGGGGTCAATCAGCCCCAGCATTTT. Amino acids: CASSEGVNQPQHF.